The 23 T cell receptor beta chains below all came from one sample that was sequenced in a study of beta chain features in type 1 diabetes. Sequenced material consisted of expressed TCRB transcripts (all of the isolated RNA was reverse transcribed). Profiling relied on immunoSEQ multiplex PCR, and the TCRdb table lists in-frame clones only, not all of them. The repertoire holds roughly 40,000 clones, roughly 49% seen once, with around 0.78% in the top ten. Specimen: central memory CD4+ T cells from blood. Source of these receptors: a woman between 18 and 29 years old in good health.

Regarding this clone: The junction departs from the called germline gene at one end, perhaps through a read error. Other DNA sequences in this sample translate to the same CDR3. The rearrangement uses TRBV2 and TRBJ2-6, with D possibly being TRBD1 (5 bases). The length of the CDR3 is 15 residues. Per the germline V gene, CDR1 is SNHLY and CDR2 is FYNNEI. The CDR3 nucleotides are TGTGCCAGCAGTGAAGTTTTCCTTGGGGCCAACGTCCTGACCTTC. Amino acid sequence: CASSEVFLGANVLTF.

This clone was seen more than once but under ten times. The chain links TRBV5-1 to TRBJ1-1; weak D call: TRBD1 (5 bases). This CDR3 spans 15 amino acids. Germline V gives CDR1 SGHRS, CDR2 YFSETQ. Trimming took 0 bases from V and 0 from J, leaving 9 bases between them. CDR3: CASSLGPGLNTEAFF. The DNA of the CDR3 is TGCGCCAGCAGCTTGGGGCCAGGGTTGAACACTGAAGCTTTCTTT.

V is TRBV6-6 and J is TRBJ1-1; a weak D match, TRBD1 (5 bases). The V end lost 5 bases, the J end lost 4 bases, and 11 bases lay between the germline ends. The CDR3 is made up of 13 amino acids. Germline values: CDR1 MNHNY, CDR2 SVGAGI (reference sequence). The CDR3 protein is CASSQGGSTEAFF. In DNA form, the CDR3 reads TGTGCCAGCAGTCAGGGAGGGAGCACTGAAGCTTTCTTT.

This clone occurred a few times. The chain links TRBV30 to TRBJ2-2; D is possibly TRBD1 (5 bases). The CDR3 is 14 amino acids. Trimming took off 0 bases at V and 4 bases at J, with 9 bases between the two ends. The germline V gene encodes CDR1 GTSNPN and CDR2 SVGIG (reference sequence). The CDR3 DNA sequence: TGTGCCTGGAGTGTAGACAGTCCCACCGGGGAGCTGTTTTTT. This sequence encodes CAWSVDSPTGELFF.

The rearrangement links TRBV6-5 to TRBJ1-2, with 12 positions matching TRBD1. V dropped 5 bases and J dropped 3; count of bases not matched to a gene: 4. The CDR3 sequence is 15 residues long. Germline-derived CDR1 and CDR2 are MNHEY and SVGAGI. CDR3 loop: CASSRDRGRDYGYTF. DNA of the CDR3: TGTGCCAGCAGTAGGGACAGGGGGCGAGACTATGGCTACACCTTC.

The rearrangement links TRBV6-1 to TRBJ2-7; D may be TRBD2 (6 bases). The germline V and J ends were trimmed by 6 bases and 7 bases, with 22 bases remaining between them. The CDR3 is 15 amino acids. Germline values: CDR1 MNHNS, CDR2 SASEGT. The CDR3 spells CASRLVGTSSGEQYF. The CDR3 DNA sequence: TGTGCCAGCAGATTAGTTGGGACTTCCTCGGGGGAGCAGTACTTC.

V usage is TRBV6-6 and J usage is TRBJ2-5; no clear D gene. The ends were cut back, 7 bases at V and 2 bases at J, with 11 bases in the middle. The CDR3 is made up of 13 amino acids. Germline values: CDR1 MNHNY, CDR2 SVGAGI (reference sequence). CDR3 in amino acids: CASNPAGQETQYF. CDR3 DNA: TGTGCCAGCAACCCGGCAGGACAAGAGACCCAGTACTTC.

This clone showed up just a few times. The chain has TRBV10-3 and TRBJ2-7; a possible D gene is TRBD1 (6 bases). Germline V gives CDR1 ENHRY, CDR2 SYGVKD. This CDR3 is built from 13 residues. V was shortened by 6 bases and J by 5 bases, with 14 bases between the two germline ends. The CDR3 bases are TGTGCCATCAGATCTGACAGGTCCGACGAGCAGTACTTC. It encodes CAIRSDRSDEQYF.

The rearrangement uses TRBV29-1 and TRBJ2-5; D call uncertain. The DNA end is a closer match to TRBJ2-7, so the J assignment may be wrong. The CDR3 runs to 12 residues. Per the germline V gene, CDR1 is SQVTM and CDR2 is ANQGSEA. The CDR3 sequence: CSVEKSSYEQYF. For the CDR3, the DNA is TGCAGCGTTGAGAAGAGCTCCTACGAGCAGTACTTC.

The chain links TRBV2 to TRBJ2-7; possibly TRBD1 for D (5 bases). This CDR3 comprises 14 residues. Per the germline V gene, CDR1 is SNHLY and CDR2 is FYNNEI. Trimming cost V 8 bases and J 1 base, with 15 bases left between them. In DNA form, the CDR3 reads TGTGCCAGCGTTGCCGACAGCATATCCTACGAGCAGTACTTC. This sequence encodes CASVADSISYEQYF.

This chain connects TRBV5-6 to TRBJ1-2, with 7 nucleotides matching TRBD1. After removal of 4 bases from V and 8 bases from J, the junction contained 8 bases not matched to a gene. CDR1 SGHDT and CDR2 YYEEEE come from the germline V gene. This CDR3 has 13 residues. CDR3 sequence reads: CASSLTGVKGYTF. In DNA form, the CDR3 reads TGTGCCAGCAGCCTTACAGGGGTAAAGGGCTACACCTTC. The entire variable domain, with the rest obtained from reference TRBV5-6 and TRBJ1-2, is as follows: DAGVTQSPTHLIKTRGQQVTLRCSPKSGHDTVSWYQQALGQGPQFIFQYYEEEERQRGNFPDRFSGHQFPNYSSELNVNALLLGDSALYLCASSLTGVKGYTFGSGTRLTVV.

V is TRBV6-1 and J is TRBJ1-6, with D uncertain. Trimming shortened V by 6 bases and J by 0 bases, and 9 bases separated the two germline ends. CDR1 is MNHNS and CDR2 is SASEGT in the germline V gene. The CDR3 totals 15 residues. This CDR3 is CASSPASSYNSPLHF. Written as DNA, the CDR3 is TGTGCCAGCAGCCCAGCGAGCTCCTATAATTCACCCCTCCACTTT.

The rearrangement links TRBV10-3 to TRBJ1-2; 9 positions agree with TRBD1. The J segment lost 4 bases and the V segment lost 6 bases, leaving 6 bases of the junction unmatched. Germline V lookup: CDR1 ENHRY, CDR2 SYGVKD. This CDR3 is built from 14 residues. CDR3 region: CAIRDPGQGYGYTF. The CDR3 DNA sequence: TGTGCCATCAGGGACCCGGGACAGGGCTATGGCTACACCTTC.

The J gene is TRBJ2-5, the V gene TRBV2; the match to TRBD2 covers 8 bases. This CDR3 has 14 residues. With 4 bases clipped from V and 4 bases from J, the junction kept 5 bases outside the gene matches. Germline V CDR1 and CDR2: SNHLY, FYNNEI. The CDR3 here is CASSVSGSGETQYF. DNA for the CDR3: TGTGCCAGCAGTGTGAGCGGGAGCGGAGAGACCCAGTACTTC.

This clone occurred a few times. The chain carries TRBV5-1 and TRBJ1-1, with D possibly TRBD1 on 6 matching bases. There are 15 residues in the CDR3. Trimming removed 3 bases at V and 0 bases at J, with 12 bases between. Germline V gene lookup returns CDR1 SGHRS and CDR2 YFSETQ. CDR3 sequence (DNA): TGCGCCAGCAGCTCACAGGGCGCCATGAACACTGAAGCTTTCTTT. The encoded protein is CASSSQGAMNTEAFF.

The chain carries TRBV5-1 and TRBJ2-7, with a tentative D call TRBD2 (5 bases). The CDR3 spans 13 residues. The germline V gene encodes CDR1 SGHRS and CDR2 YFSETQ. Trimming took 4 bases from V and 2 from J, leaving 10 bases between them. CDR3 in amino acids: CASSPDGTYEQYF. The CDR3 region has the DNA TGCGCCAGCAGCCCGGACGGGACCTACGAGCAGTACTTC.

The chain couples TRBV10-3 to TRBJ2-2, with 8 bases that match TRBD2. Trimming took 6 bases from V and 2 from J; bases not matched to a gene: 2. Looked up from germline, CDR1 is ENHRY and CDR2 is SYGVKD. There are 14 residues in the CDR3. CDR3 loop: CAIRLAGNTGELFF. The CDR3 DNA follows: TGTGCCATCAGATTAGCGGGAAACACCGGGGAGCTGTTTTTT.

The chain employs TRBV18 and TRBJ2-5; D is perhaps TRBD2 (5 bases). Germline V CDR1 and CDR2: KGHSH, LQKENI. The CDR3 is 13 amino acids. Trimming pared 6 bases from V and 5 bases from J, leaving 13 bases between. The CDR3, as DNA: TGTGCCAGCTCCCGGGCGGGTTGGGAGACCCAGTACTTC. Protein product: CASSRAGWETQYF.

V is TRBV28 and J is TRBJ2-1, with D uncertain. CDR3 length equals 15 residues. The germline V and J ends were trimmed by 3 bases and 0 bases, with 9 bases remaining between them. The V gene's germline CDR1 is MDHEN and CDR2 SYDVKM. The chain's CDR3 is CASSLVPSSYNEQFF. Here the CDR3 DNA reads TGTGCCAGCAGTTTGGTCCCTAGCTCCTACAATGAGCAGTTCTTC.

The chain couples TRBV18 to TRBJ2-7; D is ambiguous. The V gene lost 2 bases and the J gene lost 3 bases, with 8 bases spanning the gap. This CDR3 spans 13 amino acids. Germline loops: CDR1 KGHSH, CDR2 LQKENI. The chain's CDR3 is CASSPSTHYEQYF. CDR3 nucleotide sequence: TGTGCCAGCTCACCATCGACACACTACGAGCAGTACTTC.

V and J are TRBV30 and TRBJ2-6, with D perhaps matching TRBD2 (5 bases). Germline CDR1 GTSNPN, CDR2 SVGIG (reference sequence). This CDR3 comprises 16 residues. V lost 3 bases and J lost 0, with 12 bases in between. The CDR3 loop is CAWSLPRGSGANVLTF. The CDR3 nucleotides are TGTGCCTGGAGCCTACCCCGGGGCTCTGGGGCCAACGTCCTGACTTTC. Variable domain in full (rest from reference TRBV30 and TRBJ2-6): SQTIHQWPATLVQPVGSPLSLECTVEGTSNPNLYWYRQAAGRGLQLLFYSVGIGQISSEVPQNLSASRPQDRQFILSSKKLLLSDSGFYLCAWSLPRGSGANVLTFGAGSRLTVL.

The rearrangement links TRBV29-1 to TRBJ2-1; D may be TRBD2 (5 bases). The CDR3 extends over 12 amino acids. V gave up 4 bases and J gave up 8 bases, with 12 bases separating them. The germline gives CDR1 SQVTM, CDR2 ANQGSEA. CDR3 coding DNA: TGCAGCGTTGCGGGGAGATCCCATGAGCAGTTCTTC. This translates into CSVAGRSHEQFF.

V gene TRBV11-2 combines with J gene TRBJ2-3, with D perhaps matching TRBD2 (7 bases). This CDR3 has 16 residues. V was cut by 7 bases and J by 0 bases, with 17 bases left in between. Germline CDR1 SGHAT, CDR2 FQNNGV. DNA for the CDR3: TGTGCCAGCACCCTCCGGGGGGCCTTCAGCACAGATACGCAGTATTTT. Amino acid sequence: CASTLRGAFSTDTQYF.